This passage covers 19 T cell receptor beta chains from one sample sequenced in a study of shared clonotypes between healthy human individuals. TCRdb's table, derived via immunoSEQ multiplex PCR, lists solely in-frame clones and lacks some. This sample carries about 2 million clones, approximately 95% of them seen once, and the ten largest clones take roughly 1.2%. CD45RO-negative, CCR7-selected cells formed the naive CD8 fraction, which excluded terminally differentiated effector memory CD45RA+ cells. The source material was naive CD8+ T cells sorted from blood. The receptors here all came from a man aged 18-30 years in good health.

V and J are TRBV2 and TRBJ2-1; 7 bases fit TRBD1. J was trimmed by 0 bases and V by 7 bases; bases with no gene match: 9. This CDR3 region has 16 residues. The germline gives CDR1 SNHLY, CDR2 FYNNEI. CDR3 sequence reads: CASIDRDGGSYNEQFF. In DNA form, the CDR3 reads TGTGCCAGCATCGACAGGGATGGAGGCTCCTACAATGAGCAGTTCTTC.

This chain connects TRBV4-1 to TRBJ1-2; tentative D call: TRBD1 (5 bases). V lost 0 bases and J 7 bases, leaving 9 bases between the germline ends. The length of the CDR3 is 13 residues. Germline assignment: CDR1 MGHRA and CDR2 YSYEKL. The CDR3 region is CASSQENGGGYTF. The CDR3 DNA reads as TGCGCCAGCAGCCAAGAAAATGGGGGTGGCTACACCTTC.

The chain recombines TRBV9 with TRBJ2-2, with D perhaps matching TRBD1 (5 bases). V lost 4 bases, J lost 6 bases, and 10 bases lay in between. There are 13 residues in the CDR3. CDR1 and CDR2 from the germline V gene are SGDLS and YYNGEE. The CDR3 coding sequence is TGTGCCAGCAGCACAGGATATGCCGGGGAGCTGTTTTTT. This gives the protein CASSTGYAGELFF.

The V gene is TRBV5-4, the J gene TRBJ1-6; D is uncertain. Trimming cost V 0 bases and J 10 bases, with 5 bases left between them. CDR1 and CDR2 from the germline V gene are SGHNT and YYREEE (reference sequence). This CDR3 is 12 amino acids long. CDR3 DNA: TGTGCCAGCAGCTTGGTCGGCTCACCCCTCCACTTT. Protein: CASSLVGSPLHF.

The CDR3 DNA follows: TGTGCCAGCAGCTTATGGCGGGAGCCCTACAATGAGCAGTTCTTC. It encodes CASSLWREPYNEQFF. V usage is TRBV7-9 and J usage is TRBJ2-1, with TRBD2 identical over 7 bases. The CDR3 is 15 amino acids. Losses at the gene ends were 2 bases for V and 2 bases for J; bases not matched to a gene: 3. Germline V gene lookup returns CDR1 SEHNR and CDR2 FQNEAQ (reference sequence).

The gene calls are TRBV28 and TRBJ1-3; D possibly corresponds to TRBD1 (5 bases). The V end was cut by 3 bases, the J end by 0 bases, with 30 bases between. CDR1 is MDHEN, CDR2 SYDVKM, per germline. CDR3 length: 22 residues. The CDR3 DNA is TGTGCCAGCAGTTTGATCGATTTTGGGGTAGGGGACTCTTCGGACTCTGGAAACACCATATATTTT. Translated, it gives CASSLIDFGVGDSSDSGNTIYF.

This clone was seen a few times. The rearrangement joins TRBV2 to TRBJ2-7; D not certain. V was clipped by 6 bases and J by 2 bases, with 11 bases between them. Germline-derived CDR1 and CDR2 are SNHLY and FYNNEI. This CDR3 contains 13 residues. CDR3 sequence: CASREHQTYEQYF. CDR3 DNA: TGTGCCAGCAGGGAACACCAGACCTACGAGCAGTACTTC.

The rearrangement links TRBV11-2 to TRBJ1-1; the D gene is possibly TRBD1 (5 bases). V was pared by 6 bases and J by 3 bases, with 17 bases between. The CDR3 totals 15 residues. Germline CDR1 SGHAT, CDR2 FQNNGV. Here the CDR3 DNA reads TGTGCCAGCAGGTATGGAGGGGCGGGTTACACTGAAGCTTTCTTT. Residues: CASRYGGAGYTEAFF. Together with reference TRBV11-2 and TRBJ1-1, the CDR3 gives the full variable domain: EAGVAQSPRYKIIEKRQSVAFWCNPISGHATLYWYQQILGQGPKLLIQFQNNGVVDDSQLPKDRFSAERLKGVDSTLKIQPAKLEDSAVYLCASRYGGAGYTEAFFGQGTRLTVV.

The gene calls are TRBV19 and TRBJ2-5; D might be TRBD2 (5 bases). Trimming left V 1 base short and J 4 bases short, with 13 bases between. Germline assignment: CDR1 LNHDA and CDR2 SQIVND (reference sequence). This CDR3 has 15 amino acids. The CDR3 loop is CASSIGVLEGETQYF. CDR3 coding DNA: TGTGCCAGTAGTATAGGGGTACTAGAGGGAGAGACCCAGTACTTC.

The genes are TRBV7-9 and TRBJ1-2; unclear D gene. The CDR3 length is 15 residues. Trimming took off 5 bases at V and 0 bases at J, with 13 bases between the two ends. Germline CDR1 and CDR2: SEHNR and FQNEAQ (reference sequence). The CDR3 loop reads CASSLGKGTNYGYTF. CDR3 nucleotide sequence: TGTGCCAGCAGCCTGGGGAAAGGAACTAACTATGGCTACACCTTC.

V gene TRBV28 combines with J gene TRBJ2-2, with 7 bases aligning to TRBD1. Looked up from germline, CDR1 is MDHEN and CDR2 is SYDVKM. With 4 bases clipped from V and 6 bases from J, the junction kept 8 bases outside the gene matches. CDR3 length: 15 residues. The CDR3 is CASSSGTDLSGELFF. For the CDR3, the DNA is TGTGCCAGCAGTTCCGGGACAGATTTATCCGGGGAGCTGTTTTTT.

The chain carries TRBV27 and TRBJ2-3, with 8 nucleotides matching TRBD2. The CDR3 sequence is 15 residues long. Germline CDR1 reads MNHEY; CDR2 reads SMNVEV (reference sequence). V shed 5 bases and J 2 bases; nucleotides not matched to a gene: 6. CDR3 in DNA: TGTGCCAGCAGTACCCGGACTAGCTTCACAGATACGCAGTATTTT. It encodes CASSTRTSFTDTQYF.

This rearrangement joins TRBV4-1 to TRBJ2-7; 7 bases match TRBD1. The J segment lost 5 bases and the V segment lost 5 bases, leaving 15 bases of the junction unmatched. This CDR3 is built from 16 residues. Germline V CDR1 and CDR2: MGHRA, YSYEKL. The DNA for the CDR3 is TGCGCCAGCAGCATACGACAGGGTGCCGGGTTGGACGAGCAGTACTTC. Translation: CASSIRQGAGLDEQYF.

In regard to this clone: Other DNA variants within this sample encode the same CDR3. The gene calls are TRBV11-2 and TRBJ1-2; D perhaps matches TRBD1 (6 bases). Per the germline V gene, CDR1 is SGHAT and CDR2 is FQNNGV. CDR3 length equals 13 residues. V was cut by 3 bases and J by 8 bases, with 13 bases left in between. Written as DNA, the CDR3 is TGTGCCAGCAGCTTGGGCAGGGGTGGCGGCTACACCTTC. Amino acid sequence: CASSLGRGGGYTF.

V and J are TRBV27 and TRBJ2-7, with D unclear. The CDR3 is made up of 13 amino acids. Germline-derived CDR1 and CDR2 are MNHEY and SMNVEV (reference sequence). V was clipped by 3 bases and J by 4 bases, with 10 bases between them. The CDR3 DNA reads as TGTGCCAGCAGTTTCTCGGTTCTTTACGAGCAGTACTTC. Translating it yields CASSFSVLYEQYF.

This clone appeared a single time. The chain uses TRBV28 and TRBJ1-2; D possibly corresponds to TRBD1 (6 bases). The length of the CDR3 is 14 residues. Trimming took off 6 bases at V and 4 bases at J, with 15 bases between the two ends. The germline V gene encodes CDR1 MDHEN and CDR2 SYDVKM. CDR3 sequence (DNA): TGTGCCAGCAGGGATGACAGGCCTCTCTATGGCTACACCTTC. This gives the protein CASRDDRPLYGYTF.

The rearrangement links TRBV7-2 to TRBJ2-7, with a possible D match to TRBD2 (5 bases). This CDR3 has 14 residues. With 7 bases removed from V and 3 bases from J, the gap between germline ends came to 16 bases. CDR1 SGHTA and CDR2 FQGNSA come from the germline V gene. CDR3 DNA sequence: TGTGCCAGCACCATTCGGGGTACGGTCTACGAGCAGTACTTC. It translates to CASTIRGTVYEQYF.

The CDR3 DNA follows: TGTGCCAGCAGTCCTTCCACGGGACACCACTCCTACGAGCAGTACTTC. Translating it yields CASSPSTGHHSYEQYF. V usage is TRBV27 and J usage is TRBJ2-7, with a possible D match to TRBD1 (6 bases). CDR1 and CDR2 (germline): MNHEY, SMNVEV (reference sequence). The CDR3 is made up of 16 amino acids. Trimming took off 5 bases at V and 0 bases at J, with 17 bases between the two ends.

The genes are TRBV27 and TRBJ1-2; 9 nucleotides match TRBD1. This CDR3 region has 15 residues. Germline values: CDR1 MNHEY, CDR2 SMNVEV (reference sequence). V shed 2 bases and J 6 bases; nucleotides not matched to a gene: 7. CDR3 nucleotide sequence: TGTGCCAGCAGTTTAGGATCGACAGGGGGGGATGGCTACACCTTC. Translating gives CASSLGSTGGDGYTF.